What follows describes a single T cell receptor (beta chain). This sample is part of a study of Ad26.COV2.S vaccination and SARS-CoV-2 variants. V was pared by 3 bases and J by 6 bases, with 9 bases between. The CDR3 contains 13 residues. Germline CDR1 and CDR2: SGHTA and FQGNSA. Treatment here: about 20 received Ad26.COV2.S at low or high dose, single or two shots; 5 received placebo; per-sample allocation not given. Sampling took place 63 days after the first vaccine or placebo injection. This table comes from immunoSEQ multiplex PCR, and its TCRdb copy is limited to in-frame clones, with some not included. The table shows over 300,000 clones, with about 83% occurring only once.

The sample here was peripheral blood, taken in a trial of Ad26.COV2.S vaccine versus placebo. The chain employs TRBV7-2 and TRBJ1-5; no clear D gene. This sequence was found in a person between 18 and 65 years old who received the Ad26.COV2.S COVID-19 vaccine or a placebo. The CDR3 DNA sequence: TGTGCCAGCAGCTTCACGACTGGTCAGCCCCAGCATTTT. Translation gives CASSFTTGQPQHF.